This TCR beta chain was recorded in a study of T cell responses to AZD1222 COVID-19 vaccine. Points from the study as a whole: The breadth and depth of Spike-specific TCRs increased once two AZD1222 doses had been given. Of spike-specific TCRs, nearly half reportedly target regions left unmutated in variants. Repertoires in all cases were sampled only once the peak T cell response had passed.

For this clone: Its specificity is unknown.

Produced via immunoSEQ multiplex PCR; TCRdb's table is partial and in-frame only. There are about 150,000 clones in the sample; approximately 90% occur only once, and about 2% lies in the top ten. V was pared by 1 base and J by 2 bases, with 8 bases between. Per the germline V gene, CDR1 is LNHNV and CDR2 is YYDKDF (reference sequence). CDR3 size: 14 residues. The V and J genes are TRBV15 and TRBJ1-2, with D uncertain. The sample here was peripheral blood, taken 28 days after the second AZD1222 dose. This TCR derives from an adult who received the AZD1222 COVID-19 vaccine. The chain's CDR3 is CATSRGNRNYGYTF. The DNA for the CDR3 is TGTGCCACCAGCAGAGGAAACAGAAACTATGGCTACACCTTC.